This T cell receptor beta chain is from a study of blood T cell repertoires in COVID-19. Study-wide context: PBMCs, B-cell-depleted T cells, or T cells were the source of the cDNA or gDNA that made up the material.

TCRdb keeps only in-frame clones here, not all; method: immunoSEQ multiplex PCR. The table has 150,000 to 200,000 clones, 85% to 90% seen once. The germline V and J ends were trimmed by 6 bases and 6 bases, with 13 bases remaining between them. The CDR3 length is 13 residues. From germline, CDR1 is KGHDR and CDR2 SFDVKD. This receptor was identified in an elderly woman in a cohort sampled during active or convalescent COVID-19. V gene TRBV24-1 combines with J gene TRBJ1-2; D gene ambiguous. Sequencing was done on a sample of peripheral blood. CDR3 nucleotide sequence: TGTGCCACCAGTTTCCCGGGATCTCATGGCTACACCTTC. Protein product: CATSFPGSHGYTF.